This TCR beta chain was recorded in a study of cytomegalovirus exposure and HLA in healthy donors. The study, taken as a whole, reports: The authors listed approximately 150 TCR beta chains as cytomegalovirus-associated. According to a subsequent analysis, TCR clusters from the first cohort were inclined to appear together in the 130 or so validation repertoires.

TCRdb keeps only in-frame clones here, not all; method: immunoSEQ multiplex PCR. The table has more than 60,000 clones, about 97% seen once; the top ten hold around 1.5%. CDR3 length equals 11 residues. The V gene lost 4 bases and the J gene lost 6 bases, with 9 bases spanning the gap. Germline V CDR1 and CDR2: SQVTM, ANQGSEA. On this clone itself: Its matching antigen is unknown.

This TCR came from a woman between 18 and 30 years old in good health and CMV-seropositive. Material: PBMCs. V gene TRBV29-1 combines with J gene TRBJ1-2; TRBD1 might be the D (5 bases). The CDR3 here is CSVAQAHGYTF. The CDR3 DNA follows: TGCAGCGTTGCACAGGCGCATGGCTACACCTTC. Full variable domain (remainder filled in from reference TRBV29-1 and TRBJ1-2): SAVISQKPSRDICQRGTSLTIQCQVDSQVTMMFWYRQQPGQSLTLIATANQGSEATYESGFVIDKFPISRPNLTFSTLTVSNMSPEDSSIYLCSVAQAHGYTFGSGTRLTVV.